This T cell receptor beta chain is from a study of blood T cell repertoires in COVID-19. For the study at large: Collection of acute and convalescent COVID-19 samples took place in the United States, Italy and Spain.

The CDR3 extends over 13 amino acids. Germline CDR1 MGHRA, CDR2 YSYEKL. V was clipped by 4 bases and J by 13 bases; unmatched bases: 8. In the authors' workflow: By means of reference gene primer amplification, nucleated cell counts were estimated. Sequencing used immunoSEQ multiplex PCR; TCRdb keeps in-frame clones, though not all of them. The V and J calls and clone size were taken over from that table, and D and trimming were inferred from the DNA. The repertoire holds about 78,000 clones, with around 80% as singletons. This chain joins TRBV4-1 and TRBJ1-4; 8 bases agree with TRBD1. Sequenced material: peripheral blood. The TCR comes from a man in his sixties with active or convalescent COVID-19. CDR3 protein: CASSRSGTGRLFF. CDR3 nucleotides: TGCGCCAGCAGCCGCTCCGGGACAGGAAGACTGTTTTTT.